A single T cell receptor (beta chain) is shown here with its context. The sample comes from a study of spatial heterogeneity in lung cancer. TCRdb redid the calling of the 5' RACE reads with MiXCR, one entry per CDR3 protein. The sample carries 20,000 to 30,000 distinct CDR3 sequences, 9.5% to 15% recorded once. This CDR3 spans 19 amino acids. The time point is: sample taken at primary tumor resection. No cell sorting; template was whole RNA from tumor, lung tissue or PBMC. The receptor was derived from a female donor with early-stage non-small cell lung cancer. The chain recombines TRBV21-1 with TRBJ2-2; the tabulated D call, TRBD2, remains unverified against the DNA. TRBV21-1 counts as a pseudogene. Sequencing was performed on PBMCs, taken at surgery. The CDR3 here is CASSKLAGGPSGDTGELFF. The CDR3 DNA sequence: TGTGCCAGCAGCAAACTAGCGGGAGGGCCTTCGGGGGACACCGGGGAGCTGTTTTTT.